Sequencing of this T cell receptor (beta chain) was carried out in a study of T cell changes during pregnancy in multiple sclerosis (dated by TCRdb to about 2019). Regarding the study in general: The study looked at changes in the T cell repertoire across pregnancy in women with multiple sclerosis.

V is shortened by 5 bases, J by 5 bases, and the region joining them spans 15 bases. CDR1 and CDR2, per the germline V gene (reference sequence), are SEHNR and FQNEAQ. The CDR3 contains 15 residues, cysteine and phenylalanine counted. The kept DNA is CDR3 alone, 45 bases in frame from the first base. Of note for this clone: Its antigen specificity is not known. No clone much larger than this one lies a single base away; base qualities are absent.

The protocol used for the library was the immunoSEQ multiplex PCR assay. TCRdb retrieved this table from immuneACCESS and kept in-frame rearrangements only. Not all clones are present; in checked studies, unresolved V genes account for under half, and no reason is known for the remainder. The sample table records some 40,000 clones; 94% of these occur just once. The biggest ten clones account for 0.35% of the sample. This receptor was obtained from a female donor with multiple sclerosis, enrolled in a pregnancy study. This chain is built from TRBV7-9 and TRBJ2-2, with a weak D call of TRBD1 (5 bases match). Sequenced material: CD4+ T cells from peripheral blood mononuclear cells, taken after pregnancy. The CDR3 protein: CASSPDSPRTGELFF. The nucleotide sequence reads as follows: TGTGCCAGCAGCCCTGACAGTCCGAGGACCGGGGAGCTGTTTTTT.